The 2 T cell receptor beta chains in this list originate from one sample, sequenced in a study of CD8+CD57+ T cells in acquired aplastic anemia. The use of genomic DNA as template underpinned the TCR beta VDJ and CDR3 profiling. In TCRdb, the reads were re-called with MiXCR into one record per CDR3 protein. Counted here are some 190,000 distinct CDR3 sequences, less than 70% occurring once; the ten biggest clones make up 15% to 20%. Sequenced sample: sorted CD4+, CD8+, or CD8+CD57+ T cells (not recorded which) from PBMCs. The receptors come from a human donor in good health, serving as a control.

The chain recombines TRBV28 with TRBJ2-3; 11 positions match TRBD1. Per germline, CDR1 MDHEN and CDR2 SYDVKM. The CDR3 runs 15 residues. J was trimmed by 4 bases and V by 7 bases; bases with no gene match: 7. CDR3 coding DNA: TGTGCCAGCACCTGGACAGGGGGCTTCGCAGATACGCAGTATTTT. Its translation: CASTWTGGFADTQYF.

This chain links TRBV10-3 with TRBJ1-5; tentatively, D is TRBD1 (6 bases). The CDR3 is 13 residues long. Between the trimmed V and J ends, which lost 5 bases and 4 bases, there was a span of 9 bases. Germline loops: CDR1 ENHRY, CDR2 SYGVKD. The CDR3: CAISQQGNQPQHF. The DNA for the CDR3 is TGTGCCATCAGTCAACAGGGAAATCAGCCCCAGCATTTT.